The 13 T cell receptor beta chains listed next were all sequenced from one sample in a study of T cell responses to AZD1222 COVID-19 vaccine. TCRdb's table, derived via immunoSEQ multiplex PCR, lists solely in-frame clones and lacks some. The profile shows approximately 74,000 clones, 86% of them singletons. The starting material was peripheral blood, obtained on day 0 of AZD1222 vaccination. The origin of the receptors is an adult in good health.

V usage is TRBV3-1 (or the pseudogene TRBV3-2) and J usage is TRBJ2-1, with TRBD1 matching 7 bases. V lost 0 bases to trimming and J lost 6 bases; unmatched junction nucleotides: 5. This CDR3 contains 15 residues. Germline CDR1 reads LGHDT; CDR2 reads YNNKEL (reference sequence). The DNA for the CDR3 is TGTGCCAGCAGCCAAGACAACAGGGGAACCAATGAGCAGTTCTTC. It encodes CASSQDNRGTNEQFF.

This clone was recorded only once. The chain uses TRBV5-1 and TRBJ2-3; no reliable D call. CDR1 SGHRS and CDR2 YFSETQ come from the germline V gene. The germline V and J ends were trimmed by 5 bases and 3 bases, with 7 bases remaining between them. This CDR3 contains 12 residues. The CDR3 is CASRSVTDTQYF. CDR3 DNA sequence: TGCGCCAGCAGGTCCGTTACAGATACGCAGTATTTT.

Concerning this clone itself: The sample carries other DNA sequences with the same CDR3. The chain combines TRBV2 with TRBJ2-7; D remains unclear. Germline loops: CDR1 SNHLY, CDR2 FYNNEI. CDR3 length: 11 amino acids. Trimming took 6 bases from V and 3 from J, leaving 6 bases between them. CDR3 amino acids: CASSVSYEQYF. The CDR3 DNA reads TGTGCCAGCAGCGTAAGCTACGAGCAGTACTTC.

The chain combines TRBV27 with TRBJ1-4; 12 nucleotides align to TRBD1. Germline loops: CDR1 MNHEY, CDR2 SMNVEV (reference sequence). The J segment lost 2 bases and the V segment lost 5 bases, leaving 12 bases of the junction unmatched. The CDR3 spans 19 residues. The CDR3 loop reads CASSPPGQGAKSTNEKLFF. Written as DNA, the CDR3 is TGTGCCAGCAGTCCGCCGGGACAGGGGGCGAAAAGCACTAATGAAAAACTGTTTTTT.

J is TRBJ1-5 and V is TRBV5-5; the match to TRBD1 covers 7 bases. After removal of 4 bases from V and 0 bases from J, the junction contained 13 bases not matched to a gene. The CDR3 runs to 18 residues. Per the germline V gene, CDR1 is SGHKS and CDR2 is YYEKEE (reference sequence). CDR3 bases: TGTGCCAGCAGCGAAAGACAGGGTACTTTCAATAGCAATCAGCCCCAGCATTTT. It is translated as CASSERQGTFNSNQPQHF.

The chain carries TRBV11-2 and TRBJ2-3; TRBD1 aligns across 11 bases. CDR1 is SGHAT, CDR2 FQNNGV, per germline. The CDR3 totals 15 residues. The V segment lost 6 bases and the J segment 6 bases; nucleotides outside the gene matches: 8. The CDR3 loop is CASSSGTGGFDTQYF. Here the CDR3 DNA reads TGTGCCAGCAGTTCCGGGACAGGGGGATTCGATACGCAGTATTTT.

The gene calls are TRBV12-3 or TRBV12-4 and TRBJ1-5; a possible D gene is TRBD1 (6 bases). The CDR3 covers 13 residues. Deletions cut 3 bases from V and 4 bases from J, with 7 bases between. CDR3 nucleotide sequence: TGTGCCAGCAGTTTCCAGGGGAATCAGCCCCAGCATTTT. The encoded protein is CASSFQGNQPQHF.

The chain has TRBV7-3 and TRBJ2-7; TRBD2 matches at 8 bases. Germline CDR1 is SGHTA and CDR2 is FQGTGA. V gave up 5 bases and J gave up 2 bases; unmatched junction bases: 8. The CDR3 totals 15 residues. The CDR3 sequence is CASSPGRGRAYEQYF. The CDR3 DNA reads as TGTGCCAGCAGCCCCGGGAGGGGTCGGGCCTACGAGCAGTACTTC.

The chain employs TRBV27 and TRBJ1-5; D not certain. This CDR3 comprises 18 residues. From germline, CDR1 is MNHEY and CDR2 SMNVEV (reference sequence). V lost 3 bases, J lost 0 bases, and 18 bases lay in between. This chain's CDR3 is CASSLASPYPNSNQPQHF. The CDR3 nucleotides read TGTGCCAGCAGTTTGGCCAGTCCATACCCCAATAGCAATCAGCCCCAGCATTTT.

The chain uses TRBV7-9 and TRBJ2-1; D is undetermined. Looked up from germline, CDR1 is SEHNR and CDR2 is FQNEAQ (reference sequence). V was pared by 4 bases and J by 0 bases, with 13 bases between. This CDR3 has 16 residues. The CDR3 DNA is TGTGCCAGCAGCTCGCTAGACTTGAGCTCCTACAATGAGCAGTTCTTC. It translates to CASSSLDLSSYNEQFF.

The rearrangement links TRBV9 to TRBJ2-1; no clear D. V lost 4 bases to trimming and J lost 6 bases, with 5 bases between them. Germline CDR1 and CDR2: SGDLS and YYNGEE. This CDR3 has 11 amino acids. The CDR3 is CASSTGNEQFF. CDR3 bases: TGTGCCAGCAGCACCGGCAATGAGCAGTTCTTC.

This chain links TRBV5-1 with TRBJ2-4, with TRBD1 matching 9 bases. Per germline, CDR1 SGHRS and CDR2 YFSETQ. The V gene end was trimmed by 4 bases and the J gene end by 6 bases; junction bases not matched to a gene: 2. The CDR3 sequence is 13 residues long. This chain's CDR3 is CASSPGQGNIQYF. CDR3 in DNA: TGCGCCAGCAGCCCGGGACAGGGAAACATTCAGTACTTC.

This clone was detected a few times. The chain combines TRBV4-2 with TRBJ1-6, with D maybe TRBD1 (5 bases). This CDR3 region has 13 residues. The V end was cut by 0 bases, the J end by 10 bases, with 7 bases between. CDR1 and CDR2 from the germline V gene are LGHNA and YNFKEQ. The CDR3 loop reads CASSQEGRSPLHF. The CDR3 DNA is TGTGCCAGCAGCCAAGAGGGGCGGTCACCCCTCCACTTT.